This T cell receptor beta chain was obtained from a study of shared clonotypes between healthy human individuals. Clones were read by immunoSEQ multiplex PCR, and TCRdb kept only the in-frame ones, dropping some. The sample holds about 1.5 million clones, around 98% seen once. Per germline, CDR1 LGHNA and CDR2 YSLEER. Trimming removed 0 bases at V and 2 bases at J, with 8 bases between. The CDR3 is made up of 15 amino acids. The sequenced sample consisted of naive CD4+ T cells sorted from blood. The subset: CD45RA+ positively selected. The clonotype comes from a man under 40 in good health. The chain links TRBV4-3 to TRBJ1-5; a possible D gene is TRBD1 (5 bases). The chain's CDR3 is CASSQDSGGNQPQHF. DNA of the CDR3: TGCGCCAGCAGCCAAGATTCGGGGGGCAATCAGCCCCAGCATTTT.